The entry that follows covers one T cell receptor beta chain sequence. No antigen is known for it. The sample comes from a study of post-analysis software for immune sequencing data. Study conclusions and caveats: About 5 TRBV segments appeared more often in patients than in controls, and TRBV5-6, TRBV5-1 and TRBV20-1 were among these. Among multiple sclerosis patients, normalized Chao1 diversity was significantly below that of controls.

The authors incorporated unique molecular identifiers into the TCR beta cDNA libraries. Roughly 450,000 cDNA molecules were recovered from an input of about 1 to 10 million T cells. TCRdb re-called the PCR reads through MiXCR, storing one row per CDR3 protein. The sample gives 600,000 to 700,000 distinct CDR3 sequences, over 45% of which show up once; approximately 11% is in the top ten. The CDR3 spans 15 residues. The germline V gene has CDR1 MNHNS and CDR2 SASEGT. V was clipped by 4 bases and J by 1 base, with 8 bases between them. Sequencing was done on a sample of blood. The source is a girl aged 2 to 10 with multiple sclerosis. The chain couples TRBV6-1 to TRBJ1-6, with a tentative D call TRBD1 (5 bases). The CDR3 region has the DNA TGTGCCAGCAGTGTTAACAGGTCCTATAATTCACCCCTCCACTTT. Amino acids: CASSVNRSYNSPLHF.